The 2 T cell receptor beta chains below all came from one sample that was sequenced in a study of blood T cell repertoires in COVID-19. Assay: immunoSEQ multiplex PCR; the TCRdb copy retains only in-frame clones and omits some. The sample consists of 80,000 or so clones, 70% to 80% of them appearing once. Input material: peripheral blood. Receptor source: a man aged 50 or older with active or convalescent COVID-19.

V usage is TRBV7-2 and J usage is TRBJ1-5; D may be TRBD1 (6 bases). Germline CDR1 SGHTA, CDR2 FQGNSA. This CDR3 is 15 amino acids long. The ends were cut back, 1 base at V and 9 bases at J, with 16 bases in the middle. CDR3: CASSLDSTGWGPQHF. In nucleotides, the CDR3 is TGTGCCAGCAGCTTAGACTCGACAGGCTGGGGGCCCCAGCATTTT.

Here the CDR3 reads CASSLGGQTGDYGYTF. The CDR3 region has the DNA TGTGCCAGCAGCCTGGGGGGGCAAACAGGAGACTATGGCTACACCTTC. This chain connects TRBV7-9 to TRBJ1-2; possibly TRBD1 for D (6 bases). Deletions cut 5 bases from V and 3 bases from J, with 19 bases between. CDR3 length: 16 residues. From germline, CDR1 is SEHNR and CDR2 FQNEAQ (reference sequence).